The 3 T cell receptor beta chains presented below share a single source sample, sequenced in a study of blood T cells in healthy people across ages. Through a sample-barcoded 5' primer and a J-beta primer mix, a second PCR was run for roughly 6 to 12 cycles. TCRdb recomputed calls from the 5' RACE reads with MiXCR, one row per CDR3 protein. The data hold over 600,000 distinct CDR3 sequences, with 46% observed a single time. Material for sequencing was blood. These receptors originate from a man older than 75 in good health.

The chain combines TRBV4-2 with TRBJ2-1; 8 bases fit TRBD2. This CDR3 has 14 amino acids. The germline CDR1 and CDR2 sequences are LGHNA and YNFKEQ. J was trimmed by 2 bases and V by 3 bases; bases with no gene match: 0. In nucleotides, the CDR3 is TGTGCCAGCAGCCAGGGACTAGCCTACAATGAGCAGTTCTTC. The encoded protein is CASSQGLAYNEQFF.

Only a few counts were recorded for this clonotype. The chain has TRBV12-3 or TRBV12-4 and TRBJ1-2; possibly TRBD1 for D (5 bases). The CDR3 is 15 amino acids. Trimming took off 6 bases at V and 4 bases at J, with 18 bases between the two ends. The CDR3 loop reads CASSSSGEGGYGYTF. The CDR3, as DNA: TGTGCCAGCAGCTCCTCGGGGGAAGGAGGCTATGGCTACACCTTC.

The rearrangement joins TRBV7-9 to TRBJ2-1, with no clear D. Germline V lookup: CDR1 SEHNR, CDR2 FQNEAQ (reference sequence). The CDR3 is 12 amino acids. V dropped 6 bases and J dropped 7 bases, with 10 bases sitting between them. The CDR3 DNA sequence: TGTGCCAGCAGTTCGAAAGGGAATGAGCAGTTCTTC. It yields the protein CASSSKGNEQFF. Full variable domain (remainder filled in from reference TRBV7-9 and TRBJ2-1): DTGVSQNPRHKITKRGQNVTFRCDPISEHNRLYWYRQTLGQGPEFLTYFQNEAQLEKSRLLSDRFSAERPKGSFSTLEIQRTEQGDSAMYLCASSSKGNEQFFGPGTRLTVL.